This is a list of T cell receptor beta chains from one sample in a study of vaccination effects on CD4 cells after COVID-19. Antigen specificity for these receptors is unknown. This table comes from immunoSEQ multiplex PCR, and its TCRdb copy is limited to in-frame clones, with some not included. The sample shows nearly 35,000 clones, about 80% of them seen only once. Sequenced material: CD4+ T cells from PBMCs cultured with HCoV-OC43 spike peptides, taken before COVID-19 vaccination. The receptors derive from a human donor who received a COVID-19 vaccine. Both conserved end residues are part of each CDR3. A D gene is named only where the DNA matches it firmly. Expanded clones are given a class, and other clones once, few, many or no size at all.

.	TRBV7-2	TRBD1	TRBJ1-2	TGTGCCAGCAGCCACCGGGACAGGCCCACCTTC	CASSHRDRPTF
.	TRBV3-1/TRBV3-2	TRBD2	TRBJ2-7	TGTGCCAGCAGCCATTGGGAGGGACGGGGGTACGAGCAGTACTTC	CASSHWEGRGYEQYF
.	TRBV7-2	TRBD2	TRBJ2-1	TGTGCCAGCAGCTTTTCGACTAGCGCCTCATACAATGAGCAGTTCTTC	CASSFSTSASYNEQFF
.	TRBV7-2	.	TRBJ1-2	TGTGCCAGCAGCTTAAGCCCCGACAGGATTCGCTACACCTTC	CASSLSPDRIRYTF
.	TRBV6-5	.	TRBJ2-7	TGTGCCAGCAGTTACGGGAACGTCCACGAGCAGTACTTC	CASSYGNVHEQYF
.	TRBV7-8	.	TRBJ1-6	TGTGCCAGCAGCCCCGACCCTAATTCACCCCTCCACTTT	CASSPDPNSPLHF
.	TRBV5-1	TRBD1	TRBJ2-7	TGCGCCAGCAGCTTGAGCCCACTCGGGACAGGGGGCATGGTGCAGTACTTC	CASSLSPLGTGGMVQYF
.	TRBV7-9	.	TRBJ1-5	TGTGCCAGCAGTGTGGGGTTCAGCAATCAGCCCCAGCATTTT	CASSVGFSNQPQHF
once	TRBV7-9	.	TRBJ1-4	TGTGCCAGCAGCCTAGCGCAGGGACCGAAGGGGGAAAAACTGTTTTTT	CASSLAQGPKGEKLFF
.	TRBV11-3	.	TRBJ2-1	TGTGCCAGCAGCTTAGGGCTGGCGGGACAGCCATCCTACAATGAGCAGTTCTTC	CASSLGLAGQPSYNEQFF
.	TRBV24-1	.	TRBJ2-7	TGTGCCACCAGTGATTCCGACAGTGACTCCTACGAGCAGTACTTC	CATSDSDSDSYEQYF
once	TRBV10-3	.	TRBJ1-5	TGTGCCATCAGTGAGTCTGCACTCCGGTCGGTGGAGCCCCAGCATTTT	CAISESALRSVEPQHF
.	TRBV19	.	TRBJ2-7	TGTGCCAGTAGTATAGGACCCTCTAACTACGAGCAGTACTTC	CASSIGPSNYEQYF
.	TRBV5-4	TRBD2	TRBJ2-7	TGTGCCAGCAGCTTGGCCGCTTCGCTAGCGGTTAACTACGAGCAGTACTTC	CASSLAASLAVNYEQYF
.	TRBV5-1	TRBD2	TRBJ2-5	TGCGCCAGCAGGCGGGGGGAGGTCCAAGAGACCCAGTACTTC	CASRRGEVQETQYF
.	TRBV28	.	TRBJ1-1	TGTGCCAGCAGACCAGACAGTGGGAACACTGAAGCTTTCTTT	CASRPDSGNTEAFF
once	TRBV27	TRBD2	TRBJ2-5	TGTGCCAGCCGGGGACTAGCGGGAGGGCCATCAGAGACCCAGTACTTC	CASRGLAGGPSETQYF
.	TRBV7-7	TRBD2	TRBJ2-5	TGTGCTAGCAGCTTAGGACTAGCGGTCCAAGAGACCCAGTACTTC	CASSLGLAVQETQYF
.	TRBV5-4	.	TRBJ2-1	TGTGCCAGCAGCTCGGACCAAAACAATGAGCAGTTCTTC	CASSSDQNNEQFF
.	TRBV6-5	TRBD1	TRBJ1-5	TGTGCCAGCAGCTCGGGACAGGGGGCCCAGCCCCAGCATTTT	CASSSGQGAQPQHF
.	TRBV19	.	TRBJ2-6	TGTGCCAGTAGTATAGATCAGGAACAGACTTTCTCTGGGGCCAACGTCCTGACTTTC	CASSIDQEQTFSGANVLTF
.	TRBV9	.	TRBJ2-7	TGTGCCAGCAGCGTAGACCTGGGGACCTACGAGCAGTACTTC	CASSVDLGTYEQYF
.	TRBV7-2	.	TRBJ2-2	TGTGCCAGCAGCTCGCAGGCGAACACCGGGGAGCTGTTTTTT	CASSSQANTGELFF
.	TRBV27	.	TRBJ2-1	TGTGCCAGCAGTTTATGGGGTAGCCCGAGCTCCTACAATGAGCAGTTCTTC	CASSLWGSPSSYNEQFF
.	TRBV30	.	TRBJ1-2	TGTGCCTGGAGGGGGAGTGGCTACACCTTC	CAWRGSGYTF
.	TRBV30	TRBD1	TRBJ1-1	TGTGCCTGGACGATCCCGGACAGGCGGGACACTGAAGCTTTCTTT	CAWTIPDRRDTEAFF
.	TRBV5-8	.	TRBJ1-5	TGTGCCAGCAGCTTGGTTCAGCCCCAGCATTTT	CASSLVQPQHF
.	TRBV2	.	TRBJ1-2	TGTGCCAGCATGAATCATGGGGGGAGCTATGGCTACACCTTC	CASMNHGGSYGYTF
.	TRBV7-6	TRBD2	TRBJ2-5	TGTGCCAGCAGCCCCCTCGGTACTAGCGTCGGCCAAGAGACCCAGTACTTC	CASSPLGTSVGQETQYF
.	TRBV10-3	TRBD2	TRBJ2-3	TGTGCCATCAGCGGGGGGGCCCCAGATACGCAGTATTTT	CAISGGAPDTQYF
.	TRBV5-4	.	TRBJ2-1	TGTGCCAGCAGCTTGGTGGGGGGCTTTTCCGGGAACGAGCAGTTCTTC	CASSLVGGFSGNEQFF
.	TRBV18	.	TRBJ2-7	TGTGCCAGCTCACCTAGAGGGGGGTTGGCCTACGAGCAGTACTTC	CASSPRGGLAYEQYF
.	TRBV27	.	TRBJ2-5	TGTGCCAGCAGTTTTGGGGGGAGGGAGACCCAGTACTTC	CASSFGGRETQYF
.	TRBV5-4	.	TRBJ1-2	TGTGCCAGCAGCTTGGATGAGGACAGAACTAACTATGGCTACACCTTC	CASSLDEDRTNYGYTF
.	TRBV28	.	TRBJ1-5	TGTGCCAGCAGGGGCTGGCGAGGGAGCAATCAGCCCCAGCATTTT	CASRGWRGSNQPQHF
.	TRBV6-5	.	TRBJ2-7	TGTGCCAGCAGTTACTCGTTGTCGCGGCAGACCTACGAGCAGTACTTC	CASSYSLSRQTYEQYF
.	TRBV5-1	TRBD2	TRBJ2-5	TGCGCCAGCAGCTTGGGAATTGCGGGAGGGCCCGCGGAGACCCAGTACTTC	CASSLGIAGGPAETQYF
.	TRBV5-4	.	TRBJ1-5	TGTGCCAGCAGCTTTCGTCCTGATCAGCCCCAGCATTTT	CASSFRPDQPQHF
.	TRBV6-4	TRBD1	TRBJ2-3	TGTGCCAGCGGGACAGGGCACACAGATACGCAGTATTTT	CASGTGHTDTQYF